Below are 9 T cell receptor beta chains sequenced from a single sample in a study of control samples from healthy donors and cancer patients. The method was immunoSEQ multiplex PCR; TCRdb's version includes in-frame clones alone and lacks a portion of them. The data contain tens of thousands of clones, roughly 90% of them singletons. The specimen sequenced was blood. All receptors come from a woman aged 50 to 60 in good health.

This chain links TRBV5-1 with TRBJ2-7, with a possible D match to TRBD1 (5 bases). The CDR3 runs to 19 residues. CDR1 is SGHRS, CDR2 YFSETQ, per germline. Trimming took off 2 bases at V and 2 bases at J, with 26 bases between the two ends. CDR3 DNA sequence: TGCGCCAGCAGCTTCGATCCAGGGCGCTTCCCACTAACCCCCTACGAGCAGTACTTC. It yields the protein CASSFDPGRFPLTPYEQYF.

The table lists this clone with a few counts. This sequence joins TRBV4-2 and TRBJ2-2; TRBD2 matches at 8 bases. Germline CDR1 is LGHNA and CDR2 is YNFKEQ. This CDR3 contains 18 residues. V shed 0 bases, J shed 1 base, and the junction held 7 bases outside the gene matches. CDR3 DNA sequence: TGTGCCAGCAGCCAAGATCCGAGCGGGAGAAAGAACACCGGGGAGCTGTTTTTT. Translating it yields CASSQDPSGRKNTGELFF.

This chain uses TRBV5-1 with TRBJ1-1; D ambiguous. CDR1 is SGHRS, CDR2 YFSETQ, per germline. The V end lost 6 bases, the J end lost 4 bases, and 16 bases lay between the germline ends. The CDR3 extends over 14 amino acids. The CDR3, as DNA: TGCGCCAGCAAGCCATCCGACCCGCTCACTGAAGCTTTCTTT. Its protein product is CASKPSDPLTEAFF.

The chain couples TRBV7-9 to TRBJ1-4, with TRBD1 matching over 10 bases. The CDR3 totals 17 residues. The germline V gene encodes CDR1 SEHNR and CDR2 FQNEAQ (reference sequence). Germline trimming cut 4 bases from V and 1 base from J; bases unmatched to any gene: 6. In DNA, the CDR3 is TGTGCCAGCAGCTCCGGGACAGGGGAGGTAACTAATGAAAAACTGTTTTTT. This gives the protein CASSSGTGEVTNEKLFF.

J is TRBJ2-1 and V is TRBV2; D unresolved. Between the trimmed V and J ends, which lost 4 bases and 10 bases, there was a span of 17 bases. This CDR3 contains 14 residues. The germline V gene has CDR1 SNHLY and CDR2 FYNNEI. CDR3 sequence reads: CASSVSLGHWEQFF. The CDR3 DNA follows: TGTGCCAGCAGTGTTTCACTCGGCCATTGGGAGCAGTTCTTC.

The chain links TRBV5-6 to TRBJ2-2; D is perhaps TRBD2 (5 bases). Germline values: CDR1 SGHDT, CDR2 YYEEEE. V lost 4 bases and J lost 5, with 18 bases in between. This CDR3 has 16 amino acids. CDR3 sequence reads: CASSPPAGVVTGELFF. The CDR3 nucleotides are TGTGCCAGCAGCCCACCGGCCGGGGTAGTAACCGGGGAGCTGTTTTTT.

V usage is TRBV11-2 and J usage is TRBJ1-2; D unclear. The V gene lost 5 bases and the J gene lost 8 bases, with 15 bases spanning the gap. This CDR3 spans 13 amino acids. Germline assignment: CDR1 SGHAT and CDR2 FQNNGV. CDR3 bases: TGTGCCAGCAGCACCGACCTGGGTGAAGGCTACACCTTC. Its protein is CASSTDLGEGYTF.

The chain joins TRBV9 to TRBJ1-1; no clear D gene. V gave up 3 bases and J gave up 8 bases, with 17 bases separating them. The CDR3 runs 14 residues. The V gene's germline CDR1 is SGDLS and CDR2 YYNGEE. The CDR3 is CASSASGTATEAFF. Written as DNA, the CDR3 is TGTGCCAGCAGCGCCTCCGGTACCGCCACAGAAGCTTTCTTT.

This clone was picked up one time. This sample also contains other DNA sequences that code for the same CDR3. J is TRBJ2-7 and V is TRBV5-6; no reliable D call. There are 12 residues in the CDR3. Germline V gene sequence: CDR1 SGHDT, CDR2 YYEEEE. The V end lost 0 bases, the J end lost 4 bases, and 5 bases lay between the germline ends. CDR3 DNA: TGTGCCAGCAGCTTGGGCGGTTACGAGCAGTACTTC. Its translation is CASSLGGYEQYF. The full variable domain, completed using reference TRBV5-6 and TRBJ2-7, is DAGVTQSPTHLIKTRGQQVTLRCSPKSGHDTVSWYQQALGQGPQFIFQYYEEEERQRGNFPDRFSGHQFPNYSSELNVNALLLGDSALYLCASSLGGYEQYFGPGTRLTVT.